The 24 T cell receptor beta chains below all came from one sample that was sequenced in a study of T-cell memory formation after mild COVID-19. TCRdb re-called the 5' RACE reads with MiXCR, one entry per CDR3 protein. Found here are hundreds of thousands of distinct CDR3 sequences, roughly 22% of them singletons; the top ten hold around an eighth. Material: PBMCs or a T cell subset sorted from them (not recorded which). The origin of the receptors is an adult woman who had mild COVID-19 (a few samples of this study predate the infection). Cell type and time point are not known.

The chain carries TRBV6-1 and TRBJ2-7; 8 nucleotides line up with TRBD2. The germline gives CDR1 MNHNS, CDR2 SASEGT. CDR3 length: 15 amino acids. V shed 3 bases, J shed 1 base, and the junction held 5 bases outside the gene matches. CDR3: CASSDLSGSSYEQYF. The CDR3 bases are TGTGCCAGCAGTGATCTCAGCGGGAGTTCCTACGAGCAGTACTTC.

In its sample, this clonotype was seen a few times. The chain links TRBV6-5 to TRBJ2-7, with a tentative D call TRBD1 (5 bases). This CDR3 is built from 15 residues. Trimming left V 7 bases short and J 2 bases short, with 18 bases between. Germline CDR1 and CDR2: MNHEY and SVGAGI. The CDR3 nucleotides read TGTGCCAGCACCTCTGATCAGGGCCTCACCTACGAGCAGTACTTC. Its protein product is CASTSDQGLTYEQYF.

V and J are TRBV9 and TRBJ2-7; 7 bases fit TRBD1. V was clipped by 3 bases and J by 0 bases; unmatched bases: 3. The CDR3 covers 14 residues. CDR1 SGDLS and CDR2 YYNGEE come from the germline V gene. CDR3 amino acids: CASSDSGGSYEQYF. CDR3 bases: TGTGCCAGCAGCGATTCAGGGGGCTCCTACGAGCAGTACTTC.

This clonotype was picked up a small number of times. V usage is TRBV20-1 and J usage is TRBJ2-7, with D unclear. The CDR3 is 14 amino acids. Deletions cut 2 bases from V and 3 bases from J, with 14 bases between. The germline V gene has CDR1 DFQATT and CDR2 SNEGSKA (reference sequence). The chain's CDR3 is CSARKSQPGYEQYF. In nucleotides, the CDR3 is TGCAGTGCTAGAAAGTCCCAGCCTGGCTACGAGCAGTACTTC.

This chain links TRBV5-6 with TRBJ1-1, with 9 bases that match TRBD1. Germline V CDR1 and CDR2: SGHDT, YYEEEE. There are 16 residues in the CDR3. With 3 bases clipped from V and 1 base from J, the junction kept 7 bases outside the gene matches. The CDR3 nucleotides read TGTGCCAGCAGCTGGGGGACAGGGATGGAGAACACTGAAGCTTTCTTT. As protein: CASSWGTGMENTEAFF.

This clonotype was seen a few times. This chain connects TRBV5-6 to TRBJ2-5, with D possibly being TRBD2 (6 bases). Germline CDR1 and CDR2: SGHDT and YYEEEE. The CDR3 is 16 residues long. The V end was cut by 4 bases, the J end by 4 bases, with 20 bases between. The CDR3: CASSLVGAGRRETQYF. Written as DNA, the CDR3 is TGTGCCAGCAGCCTCGTCGGGGCAGGGAGGCGAGAGACCCAGTACTTC.

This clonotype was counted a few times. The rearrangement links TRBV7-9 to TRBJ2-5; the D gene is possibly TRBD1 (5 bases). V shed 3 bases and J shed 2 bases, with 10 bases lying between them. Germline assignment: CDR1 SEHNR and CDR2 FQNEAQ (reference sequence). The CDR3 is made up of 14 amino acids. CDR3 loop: CASSLGLGQETQYF. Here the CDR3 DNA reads TGTGCCAGCAGCTTGGGGCTAGGACAAGAGACCCAGTACTTC.

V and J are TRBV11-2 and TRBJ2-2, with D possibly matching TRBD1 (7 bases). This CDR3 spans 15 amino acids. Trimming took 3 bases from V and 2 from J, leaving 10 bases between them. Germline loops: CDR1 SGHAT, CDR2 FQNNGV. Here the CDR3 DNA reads TGTGCCAGCAGCTTCAGGGGGGCCAACACCGGGGAGCTGTTTTTT. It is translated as CASSFRGANTGELFF.

The CDR3 protein is CSGGDAFF. The CDR3 region has the DNA TGCAGCGGAGGAGACGCTTTCTTT. J is TRBJ1-1 and V is TRBV29-1, with no clear D. This CDR3 has 8 residues. V gave up 7 bases and J gave up 11 bases, with 8 bases separating them. Per germline, CDR1 SQVTM and CDR2 ANQGSEA.

The CDR3, as DNA: TGCGCCAGCAGCCCTATCTACGGGGCCAACGTCCTGACTTTC. Translated, it gives CASSPIYGANVLTF. V usage is TRBV5-1 and J usage is TRBJ2-6; D gene unclear. V was cut by 4 bases and J by 4 bases, with 9 bases left in between. CDR3 size: 14 residues. Germline assignment: CDR1 SGHRS and CDR2 YFSETQ.

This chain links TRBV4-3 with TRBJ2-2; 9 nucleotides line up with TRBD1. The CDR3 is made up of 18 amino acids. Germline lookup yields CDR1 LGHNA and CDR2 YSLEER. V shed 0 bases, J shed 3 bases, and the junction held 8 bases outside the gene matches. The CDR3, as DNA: TGCGCCAGCAGCCAAGATCTAAGGACAGGGGTGGACACCGGGGAGCTGTTTTTT. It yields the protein CASSQDLRTGVDTGELFF.

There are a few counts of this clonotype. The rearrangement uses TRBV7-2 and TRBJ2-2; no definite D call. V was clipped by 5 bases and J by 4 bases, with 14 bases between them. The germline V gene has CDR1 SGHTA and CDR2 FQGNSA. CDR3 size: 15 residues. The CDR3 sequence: CASSLGLEPTGELFF. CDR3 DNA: TGTGCCAGCAGCCTCGGTCTCGAGCCCACCGGGGAGCTGTTTTTT.

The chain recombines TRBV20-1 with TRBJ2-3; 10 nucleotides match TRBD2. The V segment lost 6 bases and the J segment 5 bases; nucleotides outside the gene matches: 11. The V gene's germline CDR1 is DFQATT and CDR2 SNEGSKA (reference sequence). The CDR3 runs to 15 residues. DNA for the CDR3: TGCAGTGCCATCACGGGACTAGCGACTTTAGATACGCAGTATTTT. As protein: CSAITGLATLDTQYF.

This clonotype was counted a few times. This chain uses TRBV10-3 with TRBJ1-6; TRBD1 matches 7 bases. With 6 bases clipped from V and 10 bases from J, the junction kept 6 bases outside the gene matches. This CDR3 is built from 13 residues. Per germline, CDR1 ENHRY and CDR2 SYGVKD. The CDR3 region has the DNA TGTGCCATCAGGGGTACAGGGGACTCACCCCTCCACTTT. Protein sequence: CAIRGTGDSPLHF.

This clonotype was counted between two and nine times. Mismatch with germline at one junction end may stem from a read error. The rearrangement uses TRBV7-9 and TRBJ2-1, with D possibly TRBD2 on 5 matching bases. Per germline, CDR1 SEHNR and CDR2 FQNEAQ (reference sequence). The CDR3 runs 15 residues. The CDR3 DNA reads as TGTGCCAGCAGCTTAGGGGAGTCTCGACACAAAGAGCAGTTCTTC. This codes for CASSLGESRHKEQFF.

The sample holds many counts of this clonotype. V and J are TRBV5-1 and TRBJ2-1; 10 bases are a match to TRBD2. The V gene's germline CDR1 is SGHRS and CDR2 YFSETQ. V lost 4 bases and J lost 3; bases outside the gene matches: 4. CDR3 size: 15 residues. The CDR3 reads CASSVSGGSYNEQFF. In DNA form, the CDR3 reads TGCGCCAGCAGCGTTAGCGGGGGGAGCTACAATGAGCAGTTCTTC.

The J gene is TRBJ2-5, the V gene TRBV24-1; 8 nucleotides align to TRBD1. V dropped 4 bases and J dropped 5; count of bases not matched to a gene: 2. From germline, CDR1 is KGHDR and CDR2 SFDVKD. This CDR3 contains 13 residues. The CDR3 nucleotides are TGTGCCACCAGTGACTGGGACAGGGAGACCCAGTACTTC. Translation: CATSDWDRETQYF.

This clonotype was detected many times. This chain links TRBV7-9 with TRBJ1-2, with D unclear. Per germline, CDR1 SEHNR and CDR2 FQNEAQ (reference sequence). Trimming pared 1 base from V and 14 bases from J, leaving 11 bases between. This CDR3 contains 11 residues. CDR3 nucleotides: TGTGCCAGCAGCTTAGAAGGGTTGAAAACCTTC. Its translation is CASSLEGLKTF.

The CDR3 loop reads CSVEAVNRDRGHEQYF. In DNA form, the CDR3 reads TGCAGCGTTGAAGCCGTAAACCGGGACAGGGGCCACGAGCAGTACTTC. The chain combines TRBV29-1 with TRBJ2-7; 10 bases map to TRBD1. V gave up 1 base and J gave up 5 bases; unmatched junction bases: 11. Germline V gives CDR1 SQVTM, CDR2 ANQGSEA. CDR3 length: 16 residues.

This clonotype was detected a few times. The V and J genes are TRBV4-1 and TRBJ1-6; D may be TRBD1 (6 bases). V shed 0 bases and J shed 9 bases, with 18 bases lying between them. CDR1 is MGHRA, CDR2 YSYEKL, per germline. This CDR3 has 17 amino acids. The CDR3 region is CASSQDGRGSPGSPLHF. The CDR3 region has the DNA TGCGCCAGCAGCCAAGATGGCAGGGGAAGCCCCGGTTCACCCCTCCACTTT.

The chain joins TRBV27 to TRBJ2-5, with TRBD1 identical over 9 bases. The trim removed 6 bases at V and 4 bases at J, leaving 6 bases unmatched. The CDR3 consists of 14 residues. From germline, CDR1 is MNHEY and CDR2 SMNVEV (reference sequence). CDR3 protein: CASSFDRGAETQYF. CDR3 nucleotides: TGTGCCAGCAGCTTCGACAGGGGGGCAGAGACCCAGTACTTC.

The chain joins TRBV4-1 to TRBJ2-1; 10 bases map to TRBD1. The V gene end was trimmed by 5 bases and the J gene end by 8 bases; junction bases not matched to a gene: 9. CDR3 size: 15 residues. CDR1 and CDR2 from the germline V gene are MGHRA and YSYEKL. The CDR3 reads CASSRPGQGRDEQFF. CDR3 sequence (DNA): TGCGCCAGCAGCAGACCGGGACAGGGGAGGGATGAGCAGTTCTTC.

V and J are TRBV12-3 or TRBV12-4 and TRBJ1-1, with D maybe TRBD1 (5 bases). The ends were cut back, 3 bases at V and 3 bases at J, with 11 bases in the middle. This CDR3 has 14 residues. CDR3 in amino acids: CASSLSSGYTEAFF. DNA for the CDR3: TGTGCCAGCAGTTTGTCTTCAGGGTACACTGAAGCTTTCTTT.

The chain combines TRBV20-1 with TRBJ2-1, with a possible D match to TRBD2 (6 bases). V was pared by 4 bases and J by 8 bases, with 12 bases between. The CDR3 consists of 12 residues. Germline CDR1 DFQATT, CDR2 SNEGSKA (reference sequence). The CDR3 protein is CSATTSLDEQFF. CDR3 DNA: TGCAGTGCTACGACTAGTCTCGATGAGCAGTTCTTC.